The 25 T cell receptor beta chains presented below share a single source sample, sequenced in a study of blood T cell repertoires in COVID-19. Assay used: immunoSEQ multiplex PCR; TCRdb lists only in-frame clones, some missing. The sample comprises around 260,000 clones, more than 75% of which are singletons, and roughly 4.9% rests with the top ten. Sequenced input: peripheral blood. The source is a woman aged 60-75 years with COVID-19, enrolled during active disease.

A single count supports this clone. This chain links TRBV11-2 with TRBJ2-5; a possible D gene is TRBD2 (5 bases). CDR3 length: 16 residues. V lost 6 bases and J 1 base, leaving 18 bases between the germline ends. The germline gives CDR1 SGHAT, CDR2 FQNNGV. CDR3 sequence reads: CASRRAGSRRQETQYF. DNA for the CDR3: TGTGCCAGCAGACGGGCGGGCAGTAGACGCCAAGAGACCCAGTACTTC.

Concerning this clone itself: The same CDR3 also results from other DNA sequences found in this sample. The genes are TRBV19 and TRBJ1-5; maybe TRBD1 (6 bases). V gave up 3 bases and J gave up 2 bases, with 8 bases separating them. CDR1 and CDR2 from the germline V gene are LNHDA and SQIVND (reference sequence). This CDR3 is built from 14 residues. CDR3 nucleotide sequence: TGTGCCAGTAGTATCCCAGGGGGCAATCAGCCCCAGCATTTT. As protein: CASSIPGGNQPQHF.

V usage is TRBV6-5 and J usage is TRBJ1-6, with TRBD1 matching 7 bases. Germline assignment: CDR1 MNHEY and CDR2 SVGAGI. V dropped 10 bases and J dropped 10; count of bases not matched to a gene: 10. The CDR3 runs to 13 residues. This CDR3 reads CATGQNLESPLHF. The CDR3 coding sequence is TGTGCCACGGGACAGAACCTGGAATCACCCCTCCACTTT.

This clone was observed once. The rearrangement links TRBV5-4 to TRBJ2-1; 11 bases fit TRBD2. The germline CDR1 and CDR2 sequences are SGHNT and YYREEE (reference sequence). V gave up 3 bases and J gave up 3 bases; unmatched junction bases: 5. The CDR3 contains 16 residues. The CDR3 reads CASSSSLAGVYNEQFF. The DNA for the CDR3 is TGTGCCAGCAGCTCCTCACTAGCGGGAGTCTACAATGAGCAGTTCTTC.

The chain carries TRBV5-5 and TRBJ2-1; the match to TRBD1 covers 10 bases. Germline V gene data show CDR1 as SGHKS and CDR2 as YYEKEE (reference sequence). The CDR3 consists of 16 residues. J gave up 7 bases and V 3 bases, and 10 bases lay outside the gene matches. The CDR3 DNA sequence: TGTGCCAGCAGCTCGCCGGGACAGGGGAAGGAAAATGAGCAGTTCTTC. Its translation: CASSSPGQGKENEQFF. The full variable domain, rest sourced from reference TRBV5-5 and TRBJ2-1, is DAGVTQSPTHLIKTRGQQVTLRCSPISGHKSVSWYQQVLGQGPQFIFQYYEKEERGRGNFPDRFSARQFPNYSSELNVNALLLGDSALYLCASSSPGQGKENEQFFGPGTRLTVL.

The chain recombines TRBV13 with TRBJ2-5; tentative D call: TRBD2 (5 bases). This CDR3 contains 14 residues. Between the trimmed V and J ends, which lost 5 bases and 1 base, there was a span of 11 bases. Germline CDR1 PRHDT, CDR2 FYEKMQ (reference sequence). CDR3 nucleotides: TGTGCCAGCAGCCGAATAGCGCTCCAAGAGACCCAGTACTTC. Its translation is CASSRIALQETQYF. The full variable domain, its missing parts supplied by reference TRBV13 and TRBJ2-5, is AAGVIQSPRHLIKEKRETATLKCYPIPRHDTVYWYQQGPGQDPQFLISFYEKMQSDKGSIPDRFSAQQFSDYHSELNMSSLELGDSALYFCASSRIALQETQYFGPGTRLLVL.

CDR3 amino acids: CASSLSIGAEGNQPQHF. Written as DNA, the CDR3 is TGTGCCAGCAGTTTATCGATAGGGGCGGAAGGCAATCAGCCCCAGCATTTT. The chain is built from TRBV27 and TRBJ1-5; perhaps TRBD1 as D (5 bases). Trimming stripped 0 bases from V and 2 bases from J, with 14 bases between. Germline values: CDR1 MNHEY, CDR2 SMNVEV (reference sequence). The CDR3 contains 17 residues.

This clone was picked up one time. The chain couples TRBV23-1 to TRBJ1-2; TRBD1 might be the D (6 bases). TRBV23-1 is annotated as an ORF whose role is uncertain. Trimming removed 6 bases from V and 4 bases from J, with 12 bases in between. The CDR3 has 13 residues. CDR3 protein: CASRRGGGYGYTF. The CDR3 DNA is TGCGCCAGCAGGCGGGGAGGGGGCTATGGCTACACCTTC.

The rearrangement joins TRBV7-9 to TRBJ2-7; 7 bases line up with TRBD1. J lost 6 bases, V lost 1 base, and 12 bases had no gene match. Per germline, CDR1 SEHNR and CDR2 FQNEAQ (reference sequence). CDR3 size: 16 residues. The CDR3 sequence: CASSLGGGAGASEQYF. The CDR3 DNA reads TGTGCCAGCAGCTTAGGAGGGGGCGCCGGGGCCTCCGAGCAGTACTTC. The whole variable domain, filled in from reference TRBV7-9 and TRBJ2-7, reads DTGVSQNPRHKITKRGQNVTFRCDPISEHNRLYWYRQTLGQGPEFLTYFQNEAQLEKSRLLSDRFSAERPKGSFSTLEIQRTEQGDSAMYLCASSLGGGAGASEQYFGPGTRLTVT.

Note on this clone: This same CDR3 is encoded by further DNA sequences in the sample. The chain uses TRBV6-2 or TRBV6-3 and TRBJ2-1; D ambiguous. Germline-derived CDR1 and CDR2 are MNHEY and SVGEGT. This CDR3 comprises 11 residues. With 4 bases removed from V and 4 bases from J, the gap between germline ends came to 2 bases. The CDR3 nucleotides are TGTGCCAGCAGTTTATACAATGAGCAGTTCTTC. Its protein product is CASSLYNEQFF.

This chain connects TRBV24-1 to TRBJ2-1, with 7 bases matching TRBD2. Trimming cost V 9 bases and J 7 bases; bases outside gene matches: 5. The CDR3 consists of 12 residues. Germline lookup yields CDR1 KGHDR and CDR2 SFDVKD. CDR3 region: CATDPGGNEQFF. CDR3 in DNA: TGTGCCACCGACCCCGGGGGGAATGAGCAGTTCTTC.

This clone appeared a single time. The rearrangement uses TRBV7-3 and TRBJ1-2; 12 nucleotides line up with TRBD1. CDR1 SGHTA and CDR2 FQGTGA come from the germline V gene. The J segment lost 7 bases and the V segment lost 1 base, leaving 4 bases of the junction unmatched. The CDR3 loop spans 15 amino acids. Here the CDR3 reads CASSLMGQGASGYTF. In DNA form, the CDR3 reads TGTGCCAGCAGCTTAATGGGACAGGGGGCAAGTGGCTACACCTTC.

The gene calls are TRBV28 and TRBJ1-1, with a weak D call TRBD1 (6 bases). CDR3 length: 11 amino acids. Trimming cost V 2 bases and J 9 bases, with 7 bases left between them. Germline V CDR1 and CDR2: MDHEN, SYDVKM. CDR3 nucleotides: TGTGCCAGCAGTTTAGGACAGAAAGCTTTCTTT. Translation: CASSLGQKAFF.

The V and J genes are TRBV30 and TRBJ2-6, with 7 bases fitting TRBD2. Germline V lookup: CDR1 GTSNPN, CDR2 SVGIG (reference sequence). V shed 2 bases and J 4 bases; nucleotides not matched to a gene: 5. The CDR3 is 15 residues long. The CDR3 nucleotides are TGTGCCTGGAGTCAGGGAGGGGCCGGGGCCAACGTCCTGACTTTC. Translated: CAWSQGGAGANVLTF.

The V and J genes are TRBV7-8 and TRBJ1-1, with no clear D. Germline CDR1 reads SGHVS; CDR2 reads FQNEAQ. The CDR3 loop spans 14 amino acids. The V gene lost 7 bases and the J gene lost 6 bases, with 18 bases spanning the gap. The DNA of the CDR3 is TGTGCCAGCACCGTCCAGCAGGCATCCGCTGAAGCTTTCTTT. This translates into CASTVQQASAEAFF.

The chain has TRBV9 and TRBJ2-1; the match to TRBD1 covers 7 bases. CDR3 length: 16 residues. After removal of 3 bases from V and 0 bases from J, the junction contained 6 bases not matched to a gene. The germline CDR1 and CDR2 sequences are SGDLS and YYNGEE. This CDR3 is CASSGGGWSSYNEQFF. CDR3 nucleotides: TGTGCCAGCAGCGGAGGGGGCTGGAGCTCCTACAATGAGCAGTTCTTC.

The J gene is TRBJ2-7, the V gene TRBV6-5; the D gene is possibly TRBD2 (6 bases). V lost 7 bases and J 5 bases, leaving 15 bases between the germline ends. Per germline, CDR1 MNHEY and CDR2 SVGAGI. This CDR3 spans 13 amino acids. DNA of the CDR3: TGTGCCAGCACCCCGGCGGGACGGAACGAGCAGTACTTC. It encodes CASTPAGRNEQYF.

The sample holds one count of this clone. The chain uses TRBV20-1 and TRBJ2-5; 8 bases fit TRBD2. Germline lookup yields CDR1 DFQATT and CDR2 SNEGSKA (reference sequence). The J segment lost 5 bases and the V segment lost 3 bases, leaving 8 bases of the junction unmatched. There are 14 residues in the CDR3. CDR3 sequence (DNA): TGCAGTGCTAGTCTCCTGACGGGAGGGGAGACCCAGTACTTC. This encodes CSASLLTGGETQYF.

The chain is built from TRBV11-2 and TRBJ2-3, with 12 nucleotides matching TRBD2. The CDR3 loop spans 11 amino acids. J was trimmed by 15 bases and V by 5 bases; bases with no gene match: 3. Germline V gives CDR1 SGHAT, CDR2 FQNNGV. The CDR3 reads CASSMTSGSYF. DNA of the CDR3: TGTGCCAGCAGCATGACTAGCGGGAGCTATTTT. Filled out from reference TRBV11-2 and TRBJ2-3, the complete variable domain reads EAGVAQSPRYKIIEKRQSVAFWCNPISGHATLYWYQQILGQGPKLLIQFQNNGVVDDSQLPKDRFSAERLKGVDSTLKIQPAKLEDSAVYLCASSMTSGSYFGPGTRLTVL.

The gene calls are TRBV27 and TRBJ1-1, with D possibly TRBD1 on 5 matching bases. V dropped 3 bases and J dropped 5 bases, with 10 bases sitting between them. From germline, CDR1 is MNHEY and CDR2 SMNVEV (reference sequence). CDR3 length: 13 amino acids. The DNA for the CDR3 is TGTGCCAGCAGTTTCCAGGGAGGTACTGAAGCTTTCTTT. The encoded protein is CASSFQGGTEAFF.

This clone is a singleton in its sample. This chain uses TRBV7-9 with TRBJ2-7; 11 bases agree with TRBD1. The J segment lost 7 bases and the V segment lost 4 bases, leaving 12 bases of the junction unmatched. Germline V gives CDR1 SEHNR, CDR2 FQNEAQ (reference sequence). This CDR3 is 16 amino acids long. CDR3 nucleotides: TGTGCCAGCAGCTCCCCCCCCGGACAGGGGGCCCGTGAGCAGTACTTC. It translates to CASSSPPGQGAREQYF.

The CDR3 spells CASTRHSGLSSYNSPLHF. CDR3 coding DNA: TGTGCCAGCACGCGGCACTCAGGGCTGAGCTCCTATAATTCACCCCTCCACTTT. This sequence joins TRBV28 and TRBJ1-6; perhaps TRBD1 as D (5 bases). This CDR3 is built from 18 residues. The ends were cut back, 7 bases at V and 0 bases at J, with 19 bases in the middle. Looked up from germline, CDR1 is MDHEN and CDR2 is SYDVKM.

This chain connects TRBV6-5 to TRBJ1-2; D might be TRBD1 (5 bases). Germline values: CDR1 MNHEY, CDR2 SVGAGI. The CDR3 consists of 14 residues. Trimming removed 5 bases at V and 7 bases at J, with 17 bases between. CDR3 sequence (DNA): TGTGCCAGCAGTCTCACCGACAGAGAATCTGGCTACACCTTC. Translated: CASSLTDRESGYTF.

The rearrangement uses TRBV7-7 and TRBJ2-2; 10 bases align to TRBD1. CDR1 and CDR2 (germline): SSHAT, FNYEAQ (reference sequence). The J segment lost 7 bases and the V segment lost 5 bases, leaving 7 bases of the junction unmatched. The length of the CDR3 is 15 residues. Written as DNA, the CDR3 is TGTGCCAGCAGCCCCGGGACAGGGGCCCTCGGGGAGCTGTTTTTT. Amino acid sequence: CASSPGTGALGELFF.

The rearrangement uses TRBV30 and TRBJ1-3, with D perhaps matching TRBD1 (6 bases). The germline V gene has CDR1 GTSNPN and CDR2 SVGIG (reference sequence). Trimming removed 0 bases from V and 4 bases from J, with 16 bases in between. This CDR3 has 16 amino acids. CDR3 protein: CAWSVLLGAGGNTIYF. The DNA for the CDR3 is TGTGCCTGGAGTGTACTTTTGGGGGCTGGAGGAAACACCATATATTTT.